Presented here are 12 T cell receptor beta chains from one specimen sequenced in a study of beta chain features in type 1 diabetes. Every bit of the isolated RNA underwent reverse transcription, so sequencing read expressed TCRB transcripts. Using immunoSEQ multiplex PCR, the repertoire was profiled, and TCRdb retains in-frame clones only, with some absent. The sample includes 640,000 or so clones, 13% seen only once; the top ten take roughly 0.022%. Points from the study as a whole: Moderately but significantly shorter TCRB CDR3s were found in Type 1 diabetes patients in all four CD4+ subsets.

Antigen specificity for these receptors is unknown. The sample taken for sequencing was naive CD4+ T cells from blood. The receptors originated from a man aged 18 to 29 with type 1 diabetes.

The CDR3 protein is CASSGDREVVEQYF. The DNA of the CDR3 is TGTGCCAGCAGTGGGGACAGGGAGGTCGTCGAGCAGTACTTC. The chain has TRBV2 and TRBJ2-7; 9 bases map to TRBD1. Per the germline V gene, CDR1 is SNHLY and CDR2 is FYNNEI. The CDR3 has 14 residues. Germline trimming cut 4 bases from V and 6 bases from J; bases unmatched to any gene: 7.

This clone was observed a few times. J is TRBJ2-1 and V is TRBV2; TRBD2 matches at 10 bases. V was clipped by 3 bases and J by 1 base; unmatched bases: 6. CDR3 length equals 17 residues. Germline V gene sequence: CDR1 SNHLY, CDR2 FYNNEI. CDR3 sequence reads: CASSELSSGRSYNEQFF. For the CDR3, the DNA is TGTGCCAGCAGTGAGCTGAGTAGCGGGAGGTCCTACAATGAGCAGTTCTTC.

This clone was picked up a small number of times. The chain recombines TRBV2 with TRBJ1-3; possibly TRBD1 for D (6 bases). In germline, CDR1 is SNHLY, CDR2 FYNNEI. CDR3 length: 15 amino acids. The V end lost 5 bases, the J end lost 0 bases, and 11 bases lay between the germline ends. CDR3 residues: CASSIQGFSGNTIYF. The CDR3 DNA reads as TGTGCCAGCAGTATTCAGGGGTTCTCTGGAAACACCATATATTTT.

V gene TRBV10-3 combines with J gene TRBJ2-3; 8 nucleotides match TRBD1. CDR3 length: 14 residues. The trim removed 11 bases at V and 1 base at J, leaving 8 bases unmatched. CDR1 is ENHRY, CDR2 SYGVKD, per germline. CDR3 DNA sequence: TGTGCCTCTGGACAGGGTGTGGGCACAGATACGCAGTATTTT. This gives the protein CASGQGVGTDTQYF.

This clone was recorded a few times. The chain joins TRBV27 to TRBJ1-2, with D possibly matching TRBD1 (5 bases). Germline assignment: CDR1 MNHEY and CDR2 SMNVEV (reference sequence). V gave up 5 bases and J gave up 7 bases, with 11 bases separating them. This CDR3 has 12 amino acids. The CDR3 region has the DNA TGTGCCAGCAGTAAAAGCGGGGCTGGCTACACCTTC. Translating gives CASSKSGAGYTF.

There are a few counts of this clone. This chain connects TRBV10-3 to TRBJ1-3; perhaps TRBD1 as D (6 bases). The CDR3 totals 15 residues. Germline-derived CDR1 and CDR2 are ENHRY and SYGVKD. V lost 10 bases to trimming and J lost 0 bases, with 16 bases between them. The DNA for the CDR3 is TGTGCCACCCACCCGGACAGATACTCTGGAAACACCATATATTTT. It codes for CATHPDRYSGNTIYF.

The DNA of the CDR3 is TGTGCCACCCAAGGGCAGGGGAGCACAGATACGCAGTATTTT. It specifies CATQGQGSTDTQYF. The chain combines TRBV6-5 with TRBJ2-3; TRBD1 is a possible D gene (6 bases). The CDR3 spans 14 residues. Between the trimmed V and J ends, which lost 10 bases and 0 bases, there was a span of 14 bases. Germline loops: CDR1 MNHEY, CDR2 SVGAGI.

This clone was counted between two and nine times. V gene TRBV5-4 combines with J gene TRBJ2-5; tentative D call: TRBD2 (5 bases). The CDR3 is 14 amino acids. V lost 4 bases and J lost 3, with 13 bases in between. Germline CDR1 is SGHNT and CDR2 is YYREEE (reference sequence). CDR3 in amino acids: CASSPDPGEETQYF. The CDR3 nucleotides read TGTGCCAGCAGCCCGGACCCCGGGGAAGAGACCCAGTACTTC. Complete variable domain (other parts from reference TRBV5-4 and TRBJ2-5): ETGVTQSPTHLIKTRGQQVTLRCSSQSGHNTVSWYQQALGQGPQFIFQYYREEENGRGNFPPRFSGLQFPNYSSELNVNALELDDSALYLCASSPDPGEETQYFGPGTRLLVL.

This chain links TRBV23-1 with TRBJ2-5, with TRBD2 identical over 8 bases. TRBV23-1 is annotated as an ORF whose role is uncertain. Trimming removed 9 bases from V and 0 bases from J; junction bases left unmatched: 12. CDR3 length: 16 amino acids. The CDR3 sequence: CASTRQGLGYQETQYF. CDR3 in DNA: TGCGCCAGTACCCGCCAGGGACTAGGGTACCAAGAGACCCAGTACTTC.

This clone showed up just a few times. The chain joins TRBV30 to TRBJ1-1; a weak D match, TRBD1 (6 bases). This CDR3 is 13 amino acids long. CDR1 and CDR2 (germline): GTSNPN, SVGIG (reference sequence). The V end was cut by 4 bases, the J end by 2 bases, with 11 bases between. The CDR3 here is CAWKGGFNTEAFF. The CDR3 DNA reads TGTGCCTGGAAGGGGGGGTTTAACACTGAAGCTTTCTTT.

The V and J genes are TRBV27 and TRBJ2-2; D perhaps matches TRBD1 (6 bases). V was pared by 1 base and J by 1 base, with 7 bases between. CDR1 and CDR2 (germline): MNHEY, SMNVEV (reference sequence). There are 15 residues in the CDR3. The CDR3 is CASSLYRVNTGELFF. For the CDR3, the DNA is TGTGCCAGCAGTTTATACAGGGTGAACACCGGGGAGCTGTTTTTT.

In the case of this clone: At one boundary the junction diverges from the germline segment, which might be a read error. The chain employs TRBV4-1 and TRBJ2-2, with TRBD2 identical over 7 bases. The CDR3 is made up of 18 amino acids. Germline V gene lookup returns CDR1 MGHRA and CDR2 YSYEKL. The CDR3 coding sequence is TGCGCCAGCAGCCAACCGATGCTAGCGGTTCCCTACACCGGGGATCTGTTTTTT. This gives the protein CASSQPMLAVPYTGDLFF.